The present TCR beta chain was sequenced within a study of blood T cell repertoires in COVID-19. Turning to the study itself: Material from acute and convalescent COVID-19 was sourced from the United States, Italy and Spain.

Per the germline V gene, CDR1 is MDHEN and CDR2 is SYDVKM. Trimming at V came to 4 bases and at J to 3 bases, leaving 15 bases not matched to a gene. The CDR3 runs 18 residues. Data came from immunoSEQ multiplex PCR; TCRdb stores just in-frame clones and leaves some out. Altogether roughly 100,000 clones are present, more than 75% being singletons, with the ten largest covering under 30%. Sequencing was done on a sample of peripheral blood. This clonotype was obtained from a human donor in a cohort sampled during active COVID-19. The chain couples TRBV28 to TRBJ2-5, with 9 bases lining up with TRBD1. CDR3 coding DNA: TGTGCCAGCAGTTCCTTTCCTACACTGCGGGACAGGGAAGAGACCCAGTACTTC. The encoded protein is CASSSFPTLRDREETQYF.